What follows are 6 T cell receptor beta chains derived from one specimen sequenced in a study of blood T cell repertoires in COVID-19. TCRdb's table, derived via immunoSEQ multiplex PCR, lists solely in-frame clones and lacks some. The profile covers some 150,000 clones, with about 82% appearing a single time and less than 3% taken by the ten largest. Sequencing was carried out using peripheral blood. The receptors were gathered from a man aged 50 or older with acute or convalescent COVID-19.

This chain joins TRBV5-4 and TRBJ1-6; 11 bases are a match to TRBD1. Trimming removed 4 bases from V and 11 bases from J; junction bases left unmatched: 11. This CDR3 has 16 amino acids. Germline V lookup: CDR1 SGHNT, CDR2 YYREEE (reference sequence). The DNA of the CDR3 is TGTGCCAGCAGCACCCGGGACAGGGGGTCTCCTCCACCCCTCCACTTT. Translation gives CASSTRDRGSPPPLHF.

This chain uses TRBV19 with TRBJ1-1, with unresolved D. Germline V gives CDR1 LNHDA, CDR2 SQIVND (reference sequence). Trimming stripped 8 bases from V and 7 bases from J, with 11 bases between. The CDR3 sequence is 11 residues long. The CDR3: CASEGSGEAFF. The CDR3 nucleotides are TGTGCCAGTGAAGGAAGCGGTGAAGCTTTCTTT.

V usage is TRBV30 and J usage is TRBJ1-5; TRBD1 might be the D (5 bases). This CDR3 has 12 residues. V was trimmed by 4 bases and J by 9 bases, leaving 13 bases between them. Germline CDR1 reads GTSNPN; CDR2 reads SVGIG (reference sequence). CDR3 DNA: TGTGCCTGGAATCCGCGGGGGGGGCCCCAGCATTTT. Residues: CAWNPRGGPQHF.

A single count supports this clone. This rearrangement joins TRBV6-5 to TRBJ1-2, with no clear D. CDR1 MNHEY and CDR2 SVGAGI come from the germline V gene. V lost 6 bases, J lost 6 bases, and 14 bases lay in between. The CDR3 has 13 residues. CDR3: CASSPWRVDGYTF. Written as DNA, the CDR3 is TGTGCCAGCAGCCCCTGGAGGGTTGATGGCTACACCTTC.

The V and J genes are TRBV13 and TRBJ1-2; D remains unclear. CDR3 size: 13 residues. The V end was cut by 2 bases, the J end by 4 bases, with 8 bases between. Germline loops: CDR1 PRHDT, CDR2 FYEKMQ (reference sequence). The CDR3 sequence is CASSLWRAYGYTF. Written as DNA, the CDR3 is TGTGCCAGCAGCTTATGGCGGGCCTATGGCTACACCTTC.

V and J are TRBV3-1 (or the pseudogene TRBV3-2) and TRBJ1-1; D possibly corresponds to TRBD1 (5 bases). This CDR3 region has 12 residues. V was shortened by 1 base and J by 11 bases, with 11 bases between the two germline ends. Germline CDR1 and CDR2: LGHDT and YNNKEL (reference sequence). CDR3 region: CASSQAGGWAFF. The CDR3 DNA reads TGTGCCAGCAGCCAAGCGGGGGGATGGGCTTTCTTT.